This T cell receptor (beta chain) was retrieved from a study of identical twins. Study observations and caveats: The authors drew conclusions from cross-sectional statistical analysis rather than following the same donors.

Trimming removed 2 bases from V and 6 bases from J; junction bases left unmatched: 13. The length of the CDR3 is 16 residues. CDR1 DFQATT and CDR2 SNEGSKA come from the germline V gene (reference sequence). TCRdb redid the calling of the 5' RACE reads with MiXCR, one entry per CDR3 protein. The data show about 280,000 distinct CDR3 sequences, 6.5% to 9.5% seen once. This clonotype was seen a few times. Its antigen is not known. The same specimen was also included in a second study, on yellow fever vaccine responses in identical twins.

Sequenced input: memory (CD45RO+) T cells sorted from blood. The chain employs TRBV20-1 and TRBJ2-7; the match to TRBD2 covers 10 bases. The TCR sequence derives from a woman aged 18-29 years in good health. The DNA for the CDR3 is TGCAGTGCTAGAAGCTTGACTAGCGGGTACCCTGCCGAGCAGTACTTC. This sequence encodes CSARSLTSGYPAEQYF.